Below are 21 T cell receptor beta chains sequenced from a single sample in a study of cytomegalovirus exposure and HLA in healthy donors. Clones were read by immunoSEQ multiplex PCR, and TCRdb kept only the in-frame ones, dropping some. The sample has 60,000 to 80,000 clones, around 94% seen once. The specimen was PBMCs. These receptors came from a woman aged 18-29 years in good health and CMV-seropositive.

The CDR3: CASSARQGAGGYTF. CDR3 nucleotide sequence: TGTGCCAGCAGTGCACGACAGGGGGCGGGTGGCTACACCTTC. The V gene is TRBV27, the J gene TRBJ1-2; 10 bases are a match to TRBD1. V trimming: 5 bases; J trimming: 7 bases; junction bases outside the gene matches: 7. Germline assignment: CDR1 MNHEY and CDR2 SMNVEV (reference sequence). This CDR3 spans 14 amino acids.

V gene TRBV27 combines with J gene TRBJ1-2; the match to TRBD1 covers 7 bases. The CDR3 runs to 14 residues. Germline V lookup: CDR1 MNHEY, CDR2 SMNVEV (reference sequence). Unmatched junction bases numbered 7, after V lost 5 bases and J lost 4 bases. This CDR3 is CASSPHRDSYGYTF. CDR3 bases: TGTGCCAGCAGTCCGCACCGGGACAGCTATGGCTACACCTTC.

J is TRBJ2-1 and V is TRBV6-1; unclear D gene. CDR3 length equals 16 residues. The germline V and J ends were trimmed by 1 base and 0 bases, with 10 bases remaining between them. Germline loops: CDR1 MNHNS, CDR2 SASEGT. The CDR3 spells CASSEDEVYSYNEQFF. In DNA form, the CDR3 reads TGTGCCAGCAGTGAAGATGAGGTATACTCCTACAATGAGCAGTTCTTC.

V and J are TRBV6-6 and TRBJ2-7; 8 nucleotides match TRBD1. With 6 bases clipped from V and 4 bases from J, the junction kept 8 bases outside the gene matches. The germline gives CDR1 MNHNY, CDR2 SVGAGI (reference sequence). CDR3 length: 14 residues. The CDR3 DNA reads TGTGCCAGCAGACTAGGGACAGGCTCATACGAGCAGTACTTC. Translation: CASRLGTGSYEQYF.

The chain combines TRBV7-2 with TRBJ1-6; 7 bases map to TRBD1. Per the germline V gene, CDR1 is SGHTA and CDR2 is FQGNSA. This CDR3 comprises 16 residues. The ends lost 5 bases at V and 5 bases at J; junction bases unmatched: 9. The CDR3 DNA sequence: TGTGCCAGCAGCGTCAGGGGGAGCGGTGATAATTCACCCCTCCACTTT. This encodes CASSVRGSGDNSPLHF.

The J gene is TRBJ1-1, the V gene TRBV4-1, with D perhaps matching TRBD1 (6 bases). This CDR3 has 15 residues. Germline-derived CDR1 and CDR2 are MGHRA and YSYEKL. The V end lost 3 bases, the J end lost 1 base, and 12 bases lay between the germline ends. In DNA form, the CDR3 reads TGCGCCAGCAGCCAGACGGGACACAAGAACACTGAAGCTTTCTTT. It is translated as CASSQTGHKNTEAFF.

This chain uses TRBV11-3 with TRBJ1-3; D possibly corresponds to TRBD1 (5 bases). V lost 2 bases to trimming and J lost 0 bases, with 17 bases between them. Germline V gene sequence: CDR1 SGHNT, CDR2 YENEEA. The CDR3 is made up of 18 amino acids. In DNA form, the CDR3 reads TGTGCCAGCAGCTTAATCCGGCGGCGGGGCCCCTCTGGAAACACCATATATTTT. Translated, it gives CASSLIRRRGPSGNTIYF. Drawing the rest from reference TRBV11-3 and TRBJ1-3, the complete variable domain is EAGVVQSPRYKIIEKKQPVAFWCNPISGHNTLYWYLQNLGQGPELLIRYENEEAVDDSQLPKDRFSAERLKGVDSTLKIQPAELGDSAVYLCASSLIRRRGPSGNTIYFGEGSWLTVV.

V gene TRBV5-1 combines with J gene TRBJ2-7; D perhaps matches TRBD1 (6 bases). CDR3 length: 15 amino acids. CDR1 SGHRS and CDR2 YFSETQ come from the germline V gene. Trimming pared 3 bases from V and 2 bases from J, leaving 15 bases between. CDR3 bases: TGCGCCAGCAGCTCCTCGAACAGGGCTGCCTACGAGCAGTACTTC. It codes for CASSSSNRAAYEQYF.

The V call is TRBV18, the J call TRBJ1-5; TRBD1 agrees at 9 bases. Germline CDR1 reads KGHSH; CDR2 reads LQKENI. This CDR3 region has 15 residues. The V and J ends lost 6 bases and 4 bases, in that order; junction bases with no gene match: 7. The chain's CDR3 is CASSPGTGQNQPQHF. The CDR3 nucleotides are TGTGCCAGCTCCCCGGGGACAGGGCAAAATCAGCCCCAGCATTTT. Combining the CDR3 with reference TRBV18 and TRBJ1-5 gives the whole variable domain NAGVMQNPRHLVRRRGQEARLRCSPMKGHSHVYWYRQLPEEGLKFMVYLQKENIIDESGMPKERFSAEFPKEGPSILRIQQVVRGDSAAYFCASSPGTGQNQPQHFGDGTRLSIL.

This chain's CDR3 is CASSYGLAGTYEQYF. CDR3 bases: TGTGCCAGCAGCTACGGACTAGCGGGGACCTACGAGCAGTACTTC. The chain joins TRBV5-5 to TRBJ2-7; 12 nucleotides align to TRBD2. V lost 3 bases and J lost 2; bases outside the gene matches: 3. Germline V gene lookup returns CDR1 SGHKS and CDR2 YYEKEE (reference sequence). The CDR3 runs 15 residues.

The V gene is TRBV19, the J gene TRBJ1-1; D remains unclear. CDR3 length: 13 residues. The V gene's germline CDR1 is LNHDA and CDR2 SQIVND (reference sequence). Trimming shortened V by 3 bases and J by 6 bases, and 11 bases separated the two germline ends. In DNA, the CDR3 is TGTGCCAGTAGTATCGAGGGCTTCTCTGAAGCTTTCTTT. This translates into CASSIEGFSEAFF.

CDR3 nucleotides: TGCGCCAGCAGCGGGGATCCTAAGTGGAGGGATATCAATCAGCCCCAGCATTTT. Amino acids: CASSGDPKWRDINQPQHF. The V gene is TRBV5-1, the J gene TRBJ1-5; D uncertain. The germline gives CDR1 SGHRS, CDR2 YFSETQ. V was shortened by 4 bases and J by 3 bases, with 23 bases between the two germline ends. This CDR3 comprises 18 residues.

J is TRBJ1-5 and V is TRBV19, with D perhaps TRBD1 (5 bases). V lost 2 bases to trimming and J lost 2 bases, with 10 bases between them. The CDR3 has 15 residues. In germline, CDR1 is LNHDA, CDR2 SQIVND (reference sequence). The CDR3 nucleotides are TGTGCCAGTAGTATAAAAAGGGGTCGCAATCAGCCCCAGCATTTT. Protein sequence: CASSIKRGRNQPQHF.

The rearrangement links TRBV27 to TRBJ2-7; 8 positions agree with TRBD1. Per the germline V gene, CDR1 is MNHEY and CDR2 is SMNVEV (reference sequence). J lost 1 base, V lost 2 bases, and 4 bases had no gene match. The CDR3 is 15 amino acids. In DNA form, the CDR3 reads TGTGCCAGCAGTTTAGGACAGGGCATTTCCTACGAGCAGTACTTC. This sequence encodes CASSLGQGISYEQYF.

The chain employs TRBV7-9 and TRBJ2-7, with 13 bases aligning to TRBD2. The CDR3 consists of 19 residues. Per the germline V gene, CDR1 is SEHNR and CDR2 is FQNEAQ (reference sequence). The trim removed 3 bases at V and 1 base at J, leaving 12 bases unmatched. Here the CDR3 reads CASSLEVLAGGSSSYEQYF. In DNA, the CDR3 is TGTGCCAGCAGCTTGGAGGTACTAGCGGGGGGGTCTAGTTCCTACGAGCAGTACTTC.

The chain links TRBV7-9 to TRBJ2-7; D is perhaps TRBD1 (6 bases). CDR3 size: 14 residues. Trimming took off 4 bases at V and 4 bases at J, with 14 bases between the two ends. The V gene's germline CDR1 is SEHNR and CDR2 FQNEAQ (reference sequence). The CDR3 region is CASSSIGGLYEQYF. CDR3 DNA sequence: TGTGCCAGCAGCTCCATAGGGGGATTATACGAGCAGTACTTC.

Written as DNA, the CDR3 is TGTGCCAGCGCCAGCGGGGGGCGCGACTATGGCTACACCTTC. Encoded protein: CASASGGRDYGYTF. The genes are TRBV7-9 and TRBJ1-2; D is possibly TRBD1 (6 bases). The germline CDR1 and CDR2 sequences are SEHNR and FQNEAQ (reference sequence). V gave up 8 bases and J gave up 3 bases, with 16 bases separating them. This CDR3 spans 14 amino acids.

J is TRBJ1-1 and V is TRBV14; D remains unclear. Germline CDR1 SGHDN, CDR2 FVKESK. Trimming left V 7 bases short and J 0 bases short, with 9 bases between. The CDR3 has 13 residues. The CDR3 DNA sequence: TGTGCCAGCAACCGTGGAGTGAACACTGAAGCTTTCTTT. Protein product: CASNRGVNTEAFF.

This clone was seen just once. This chain uses TRBV15 with TRBJ1-5; perhaps TRBD1 as D (5 bases). Trimming took 2 bases from V and 4 from J, leaving 21 bases between them. CDR1 and CDR2 (germline): LNHNV, YYDKDF (reference sequence). CDR3 length equals 18 residues. CDR3 bases: TGTGCCACCAGCAGATTTACTCCCGCGCAGGGTGGGAATCAGCCCCAGCATTTT. Translating it yields CATSRFTPAQGGNQPQHF.

This clone was detected once. The chain employs TRBV6-6 and TRBJ2-7, with 9 bases aligning to TRBD1. V lost 2 bases, J lost 6 bases, and 8 bases stayed unmatched. This CDR3 contains 15 residues. Germline V lookup: CDR1 MNHNY, CDR2 SVGAGI (reference sequence). DNA for the CDR3: TGTGCCAGCAGTTACCGGGGACAGGGCTTCCCCGAGCAGTACTTC. Translated: CASSYRGQGFPEQYF.

The rearrangement joins TRBV18 to TRBJ2-1, with 12 bases lining up with TRBD1. Germline V gene lookup returns CDR1 KGHSH and CDR2 LQKENI. The length of the CDR3 is 16 residues. The trim removed 3 bases at V and 7 bases at J, leaving 7 bases unmatched. CDR3 in DNA: TGTGCCAGCTCACCTCCGGGACAGGGGGCAGAAAATGAGCAGTTCTTC. Translated: CASSPPGQGAENEQFF.